The 5 T cell receptor beta chains listed next were all sequenced from one sample in a study of blood T cell repertoires in COVID-19. The method was immunoSEQ multiplex PCR; TCRdb's version includes in-frame clones alone and lacks a portion of them. The repertoire holds under 400,000 clones, with over 75% as singletons. What was sequenced was PBMCs or T cells enriched from blood (not recorded which). These receptors originate from a man aged 35-49 years in a cohort exposed to, infected with or recovered from COVID-19 (not recorded which).

The CDR3 DNA follows: TGTGCCAGTAGTACCCAGCGACTAGCGGGAGGAGGGAATGAGCAGTTCTTC. This gives the protein CASSTQRLAGGGNEQFF. The chain has TRBV19 and TRBJ2-1; 13 bases align to TRBD2. CDR3 length equals 17 residues. The V and J ends lost 4 bases and 7 bases, in that order; junction bases with no gene match: 10. CDR1 and CDR2 (germline): LNHDA, SQIVND (reference sequence).

The chain uses TRBV5-4 and TRBJ2-2; D might be TRBD2 (6 bases). CDR1 SGHNT and CDR2 YYREEE come from the germline V gene (reference sequence). V lost 4 bases and J lost 1, with 14 bases in between. CDR3 size: 16 residues. CDR3 coding DNA: TGTGCCAGCAGCCGAGGGGCTAGCGAGAACACCGGGGAGCTGTTTTTT. It is translated as CASSRGASENTGELFF.

This sequence joins TRBV18 and TRBJ2-5; D is possibly TRBD1 (5 bases). The CDR3 extends over 17 amino acids. Germline V gene sequence: CDR1 KGHSH, CDR2 LQKENI. Between the trimmed V and J ends, which lost 6 bases and 0 bases, there was a span of 20 bases. The CDR3 DNA reads TGTGCCAGCTCCCTTGGTGAGACAGAAAAAGACCAAGAGACCCAGTACTTC. It codes for CASSLGETEKDQETQYF.

The CDR3 nucleotides read TGTGCCTGGAGTGTAAGGGGGTCTCAGCCCCAGCATTTT. Translation: CAWSVRGSQPQHF. The chain employs TRBV30 and TRBJ1-5; D may be TRBD1 (6 bases). The CDR3 is made up of 13 amino acids. Germline loops: CDR1 GTSNPN, CDR2 SVGIG (reference sequence). Deletions cut 0 bases from V and 6 bases from J, with 9 bases between. The full variable domain, its missing parts supplied by reference TRBV30 and TRBJ1-5, is SQTIHQWPATLVQPVGSPLSLECTVEGTSNPNLYWYRQAAGRGLQLLFYSVGIGQISSEVPQNLSASRPQDRQFILSSKKLLLSDSGFYLCAWSVRGSQPQHFGDGTRLSIL.

V gene TRBV4-2 combines with J gene TRBJ1-4; 7 bases agree with TRBD1. Germline values: CDR1 LGHNA, CDR2 YNFKEQ. This CDR3 is 16 amino acids long. V lost 4 bases and J lost 0; bases outside the gene matches: 5. DNA for the CDR3: TGTGCCAGCAGCCGCAGAGGGGGCGCAACTAATGAAAAACTGTTTTTT. The encoded protein is CASSRRGGATNEKLFF.